This T cell receptor (beta chain) originates from a study of blood T cell repertoires in COVID-19. Study-wide context: Collection of acute and convalescent COVID-19 samples took place in the United States, Italy and Spain. PBMCs, B-cell-depleted T cells, or T cells were the source of the cDNA or gDNA that made up the material.

CDR1 and CDR2 (germline): LNHDA, SQIVND (reference sequence). Trimming took off 6 bases at V and 4 bases at J, with 9 bases between the two ends. CDR3 length equals 12 residues. The age range of participants was about 18 to 100 years, with residence in about two dozen US areas. Participants had their cohort set by participant-reported clinical history. Libraries were prepared by immunoSEQ multiplex PCR; TCRdb keeps only in-frame clonotypes and omits some of them. Here the sample spans 330,000 or so clones, over 70% being singletons. The chain combines TRBV19 with TRBJ1-1; D gene ambiguous. This receptor was taken from a man aged 30 to 39 who had recovered from COVID-19. The specimen was PBMCs or T cells enriched from blood (not recorded which). For the CDR3, the DNA is TGTGCCAGTAGGGGTGGAGTCACTGAAGCTTTCTTT. This encodes CASRGGVTEAFF.